A single sample gave rise to the 27 T cell receptor beta chains below, sequenced in a study of T cells in Graves' hyperthyroidism and ophthalmopathy. TCR beta CDR3 region amplification was performed from RNA transcripts. The HTBI set primed first-round TCR CDR3 RT-PCR. TCRdb reprocessed the multiplex PCR reads via MiXCR and lists one record per CDR3 protein. The sample yields some 650,000 distinct CDR3 sequences, approximately 15% seen once. The sequencing input was blood. Every receptor here comes from a woman in her thirties or forties with Graves' ophthalmopathy.

This clonotype was seen at least ten times. This chain connects TRBV12-3 or TRBV12-4 to TRBJ2-5; D not resolved. The CDR3 is 14 residues long. V lost 2 bases, J lost 5 bases, and 12 bases lay in between. The CDR3 DNA reads as TGTGCCAGCAGTTTAAGACTCACGAGGGAGACCCAGTACTTC. Translated, it gives CASSLRLTRETQYF.

This clonotype was seen many times. The rearrangement joins TRBV18 to TRBJ1-1; no clear D. V lost 4 bases, J lost 5 bases, and 11 bases lay in between. This CDR3 is 13 amino acids long. Germline V gives CDR1 KGHSH, CDR2 LQKENI. The CDR3 DNA follows: TGTGCCAGCTCACTTTCGAAGATAACTGAAGCTTTCTTT. Translation: CASSLSKITEAFF.

This clonotype was observed a handful of times. The V and J genes are TRBV2 and TRBJ1-3; D unresolved. V gave up 7 bases and J gave up 0 bases, with 10 bases separating them. Germline CDR1 SNHLY, CDR2 FYNNEI. This CDR3 region has 14 residues. The DNA of the CDR3 is TGTGCCAGCATGGGCGCTAACTCTGGAAACACCATATATTTT. It translates to CASMGANSGNTIYF.

The chain links TRBV19 to TRBJ1-5; D call uncertain. Germline V gives CDR1 LNHDA, CDR2 SQIVND (reference sequence). The V end was cut by 3 bases, the J end by 4 bases, with 13 bases between. This CDR3 region has 15 residues. The CDR3 loop reads CASSIYADLNQPQHF. The CDR3 DNA follows: TGTGCCAGTAGTATCTATGCAGACCTGAATCAGCCCCAGCATTTT.

This clonotype was counted ten times or more. The chain carries TRBV6-1 and TRBJ1-1; D unclear. CDR3 length equals 14 residues. CDR1 and CDR2 (germline): MNHNS, SASEGT. V lost 5 bases and J 0 bases, leaving 10 bases between the germline ends. The CDR3 loop is CASSYALMNTEAFF. The CDR3 DNA follows: TGTGCCAGCAGTTACGCGCTCATGAACACTGAAGCTTTCTTT.

This clonotype has a handful of counts. The V call is TRBV4-1, the J call TRBJ2-6; 10 bases line up with TRBD1. CDR1 and CDR2 (germline): MGHRA, YSYEKL. The V and J ends lost 4 bases and 0 bases, in that order; junction bases with no gene match: 6. This CDR3 has 18 amino acids. The CDR3 DNA sequence: TGCGCCAGCAGCCCTCCCGGGACAGGGGCCTCTGGGGCCAACGTCCTGACTTTC. The encoded protein is CASSPPGTGASGANVLTF.

This clonotype was seen repeatedly, ten times or more. The J gene is TRBJ2-3, the V gene TRBV30; D is uncertain. Germline-derived CDR1 and CDR2 are GTSNPN and SVGIG (reference sequence). V gave up 1 base and J gave up 0 bases, with 5 bases separating them. The CDR3 is 13 residues long. The CDR3: CAWSAGSTDTQYF. DNA of the CDR3: TGTGCCTGGAGTGCGGGTAGCACAGATACGCAGTATTTT.

The CDR3 is CASSTASGPSYNEQFF. The CDR3 DNA reads as TGTGCCAGCAGCACCGCTAGCGGGCCTTCCTACAATGAGCAGTTCTTC. The chain is built from TRBV7-8 and TRBJ2-1; 8 nucleotides agree with TRBD2. CDR3 length equals 16 residues. The J segment lost 1 base and the V segment lost 5 bases, leaving 7 bases of the junction unmatched. Germline V gene lookup returns CDR1 SGHVS and CDR2 FQNEAQ.

V and J are TRBV20-1 and TRBJ2-1; possible D gene TRBD2, 7 bases. Germline CDR1 is DFQATT and CDR2 is SNEGSKA (reference sequence). The CDR3 has 12 amino acids. DNA of the CDR3: TGCGGATGCGTGGGGGGGCCCAATGAGCAGTTCTTC. Protein: CGCVGGPNEQFF.

This clonotype was found many times. The chain links TRBV18 to TRBJ1-5, with D uncertain. Looked up from germline, CDR1 is KGHSH and CDR2 is LQKENI. There are 13 residues in the CDR3. With 6 bases removed from V and 1 base from J, the gap between germline ends came to 7 bases. The DNA for the CDR3 is TGTGCCAGCTCTGAAGGGAGCAATCAGCCCCAGCATTTT. It specifies CASSEGSNQPQHF.

This clonotype was seen ten or more times. The genes are TRBV6-2 or TRBV6-3 and TRBJ2-7, with D perhaps TRBD2 (6 bases). CDR1 and CDR2 from the germline V gene are MNHEY and SVGEGT. V shed 7 bases and J shed 0 bases, with 13 bases lying between them. CDR3 length: 14 amino acids. The CDR3 protein is CASTHTTSSYEQYF. In DNA, the CDR3 is TGTGCCAGCACCCATACGACTAGCTCCTACGAGCAGTACTTC.

Worth noting for this clonotype: A much larger clone differs by one base, so this may be a read error. In nucleotides, the CDR3 is TGTGCCAGCGGCCAAGTCGGGACAGGGGGCGGCAATGAGCAGTTCTTC. Residues: CASGQVGTGGGNEQFF. The genes are TRBV3-1 and TRBJ2-1; 12 nucleotides align to TRBD1. The CDR3 consists of 16 residues. Germline assignment: CDR1 LGHDT and CDR2 YNNKEL (reference sequence).

V usage is TRBV2 and J usage is TRBJ2-2; D remains unclear. CDR1 SNHLY and CDR2 FYNNEI come from the germline V gene. The V end was cut by 8 bases, the J end by 3 bases, with 7 bases between. This CDR3 is built from 12 residues. In nucleotides, the CDR3 is TGTGCCAGCCGAGGACACACCGGGGAGCTGTTTTTT. Protein: CASRGHTGELFF.

Only a few counts were recorded for this clonotype. The rearrangement joins TRBV6-1 to TRBJ1-5; no definite D call. In germline, CDR1 is MNHNS, CDR2 SASEGT. V gave up 6 bases and J gave up 6 bases, with 15 bases separating them. The CDR3 length is 14 residues. This CDR3 is CASREDLSPQPQHF. The CDR3, as DNA: TGTGCCAGCAGGGAGGACCTCTCCCCTCAGCCCCAGCATTTT.

Written as DNA, the CDR3 is TGTGCCAGCAGCTTGGGGGACAGAACCCTCGACCAAGAGACCCAGTACTTC. It codes for CASSLGDRTLDQETQYF. The chain has TRBV7-9 and TRBJ2-5, with TRBD1 matching over 7 bases. After removal of 3 bases from V and 0 bases from J, the junction contained 10 bases not matched to a gene. This CDR3 has 17 residues. The germline V gene encodes CDR1 SEHNR and CDR2 FQNEAQ (reference sequence).

The V and J genes are TRBV6-2 or TRBV6-3 and TRBJ2-7, with D perhaps being TRBD1 or TRBD2 (8 bases each). V gave up 3 bases and J gave up 0 bases, with 30 bases separating them. The CDR3 consists of 21 residues. Germline CDR1 is MNHEY and CDR2 is SVGEGT. CDR3 DNA: TGTGCCAGCAGTTATCGACAGGGGCCGTTGGTAGCGGGACTGACCTCCTACGAGCAGTACTTC. Translating it yields CASSYRQGPLVAGLTSYEQYF.

This clonotype was recorded at least ten times. The chain couples TRBV20-1 to TRBJ2-5; 10 bases are a match to TRBD1. J gave up 4 bases and V 6 bases, and 5 bases lay outside the gene matches. This CDR3 is built from 13 residues. CDR1 DFQATT and CDR2 SNEGSKA come from the germline V gene (reference sequence). CDR3 DNA sequence: TGCAGTGCCGGGACAGGGGCGGCAGAGACCCAGTACTTC. It encodes CSAGTGAAETQYF.

The V gene is TRBV20-1, the J gene TRBJ2-2; D call uncertain. Trimming pared 3 bases from V and 4 bases from J, leaving 12 bases between. Per the germline V gene, CDR1 is DFQATT and CDR2 is SNEGSKA (reference sequence). The CDR3 contains 14 residues. The CDR3 is CSASNGFGTGELFF. CDR3 bases: TGCAGTGCTAGTAACGGGTTTGGCACCGGGGAGCTGTTTTTT.

This clonotype came up many times. The CDR3 protein is CASTLRESSYNEQFF. CDR3 in DNA: TGTGCCAGCACCTTGCGGGAGAGCTCCTACAATGAGCAGTTCTTC. The chain links TRBV28 to TRBJ2-1; TRBD2 matches at 7 bases. This CDR3 region has 15 residues. Trimming cost V 7 bases and J 0 bases; bases outside gene matches: 6. Germline CDR1 and CDR2: MDHEN and SYDVKM.

This clonotype was observed at least ten times. This chain uses TRBV30 with TRBJ1-3; no reliable D call. Germline V lookup: CDR1 GTSNPN, CDR2 SVGIG (reference sequence). The CDR3 covers 13 residues. Trimming pared 2 bases from V and 0 bases from J, leaving 5 bases between. DNA for the CDR3: TGTGCCTGGAGTATGAGCTCTGGAAACACCATATATTTT. Translated: CAWSMSSGNTIYF.

The gene calls are TRBV5-1 and TRBJ1-1; D gene uncertain. CDR3 length: 14 amino acids. CDR1 SGHRS and CDR2 YFSETQ come from the germline V gene. Trimming removed 1 base from V and 2 bases from J, with 9 bases in between. The CDR3 reads CASSLWTSNTEAFF. CDR3 nucleotide sequence: TGCGCCAGCAGCTTGTGGACCTCCAACACTGAAGCTTTCTTT.

This clonotype was counted at least ten times. CDR3: CASSWLTGVNTEAFF. CDR3 DNA sequence: TGTGCCAGCAGCTGGCTGACAGGAGTGAACACTGAAGCTTTCTTT. The chain couples TRBV5-5 to TRBJ1-1; perhaps TRBD1 as D (6 bases). The germline V gene encodes CDR1 SGHKS and CDR2 YYEKEE (reference sequence). The CDR3 consists of 15 residues. The V end was cut by 3 bases, the J end by 0 bases, with 12 bases between.

This chain joins TRBV27 and TRBJ2-6; 7 bases match TRBD1. The CDR3 consists of 16 residues. Germline lookup yields CDR1 MNHEY and CDR2 SMNVEV (reference sequence). With 6 bases clipped from V and 0 bases from J, the junction kept 5 bases outside the gene matches. The CDR3 loop is CASSPGQTSGANVLTF. The CDR3 coding sequence is TGTGCCAGCAGCCCGGGACAGACCTCTGGGGCCAACGTCCTGACTTTC.

A few counts support this clonotype. The chain has TRBV5-1 and TRBJ2-1; 12 bases are shared with TRBD2. The CDR3 runs 15 residues. V trimming: 6 bases; J trimming: 5 bases; junction bases outside the gene matches: 6. Germline V gene data show CDR1 as SGHRS and CDR2 as YFSETQ. This chain's CDR3 is CASTSLAGGNNEQFF. The CDR3, as DNA: TGCGCCAGCACCTCCCTAGCGGGAGGGAACAATGAGCAGTTCTTC.

A few counts support this clonotype. The chain has TRBV11-2 and TRBJ2-2; D possibly matches TRBD1 or TRBD2 (6 bases each). V was clipped by 6 bases and J by 5 bases, with 19 bases between them. This CDR3 comprises 16 residues. Germline V gene sequence: CDR1 SGHAT, CDR2 FQNNGV. In nucleotides, the CDR3 is TGTGCCAGCAGACAGGGAGGCCTTAAGTGGACCGGGGAGCTGTTTTTT. Translated, it gives CASRQGGLKWTGELFF.

This clonotype was picked up many times. This chain connects TRBV3-1 to TRBJ1-2; no clear D gene. V gave up 1 base and J gave up 7 bases, with 7 bases separating them. Germline values: CDR1 LGHDT, CDR2 YNNKEL (reference sequence). The CDR3 is 12 amino acids. CDR3: CASSQGRAGYTF. The CDR3 DNA is TGTGCCAGCAGCCAAGGGAGGGCTGGCTACACCTTC.

The gene calls are TRBV7-9 and TRBJ2-2; TRBD2 agrees at 7 bases. Trimming at V came to 7 bases and at J to 0 bases, leaving 2 bases not matched to a gene. The germline V gene has CDR1 SEHNR and CDR2 FQNEAQ (reference sequence). The CDR3 has 14 residues. The CDR3 here is CASTGGTNTGELFF. CDR3 sequence (DNA): TGTGCCAGCACCGGGGGGACGAACACCGGGGAGCTGTTTTTT.